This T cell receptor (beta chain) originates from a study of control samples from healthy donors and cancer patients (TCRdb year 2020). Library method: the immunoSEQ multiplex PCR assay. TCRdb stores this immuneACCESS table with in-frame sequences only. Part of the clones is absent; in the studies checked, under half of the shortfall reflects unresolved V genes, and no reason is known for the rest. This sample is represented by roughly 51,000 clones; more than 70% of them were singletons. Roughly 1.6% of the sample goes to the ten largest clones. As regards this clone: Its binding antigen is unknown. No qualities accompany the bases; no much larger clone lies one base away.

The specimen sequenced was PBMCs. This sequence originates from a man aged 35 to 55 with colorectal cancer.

The CDR3 reads as follows: CASSVMEERGYTF. The DNA reads as follows: TGTGCCAGCAGTGTAATGGAGGAGCGTGGCTACACCTTC. This sequence uses TRBV2 and TRBJ1-2; the D segment cannot be called with confidence. The junction shows trimming of 4 bases on V and 7 bases on J, plus 13 bases between the germline ends. The CDR3 covers 13 residues, taking in both the cysteine and the phenylalanine. The only DNA kept is the CDR3, 39 bases in frame from the first base. CDR1 and CDR2, looked up from the germline V gene, are SNHLY and FYNNEI. This CDR3, with the reference TRBV2 and TRBJ1-2 proteins standing in past its ends, gives the full variable domain EPEVTQTPSHQVTQMGQEVILRCVPISNHLYFYWYRQILGQKVEFLVSFYNNEISEKSEIFDDQFSVERPDGSNFTLKIRSTKLEDSAMYFCASSVMEERGYTFGSGTRLTVV.